This TCR beta chain was found in a study of cytomegalovirus exposure and HLA in healthy donors. It was with 60 Vbeta and 13 Jbeta primers that the PCR ran. The repertoire was sequenced with immunoSEQ multiplex PCR; TCRdb's copy has only in-frame clones and lacks some. Among fewer than 150,000 clones listed, roughly 76% were seen once. CDR1 is LNHNV and CDR2 is YYDKDF in the germline V gene (reference sequence). The CDR3 runs 17 residues. Trimming cost V 3 bases and J 0 bases; bases outside gene matches: 6. Sequencing was done on a sample of PBMCs. This TCR was sampled from a young man in good health and CMV-seronegative. The chain is built from TRBV15 and TRBJ2-5, with TRBD2 identical over 11 bases. The CDR3 loop reads CATSSGVAGGYQETQYF. CDR3 in DNA: TGTGCCACCAGCAGCGGGGTAGCGGGAGGGTACCAAGAGACCCAGTACTTC.